A selection of T cell receptor beta chains follows, all from one sample in a study of CXCR3-negative and CXCR3-positive naive CD8 T cells. For each CDR3 protein, TCRdb gives one entry from its re-call of the 5' RACE reads, without DNA. Its clone listing holds several thousand distinct CDR3 sequences. The sample comprised naive CXCR3+ CD8+ T cells from blood. The receptors stem from a human donor in good health. Some clones in this sample may be carry-over from other donors' samples. Each CDR3 is given with its conserved first and last residue. Rows may omit the clone size; those that give it use once, few, many or a size class.

cdr3_length: 14; clone_size: medium-sized; v_call: TRBV6-1; j_call: TRBJ2-1; cdr3_aa: CASNTGGNYNEQFF
cdr3_length: 14; clone_size: medium-sized; v_call: TRBV29-1; j_call: TRBJ1-2; cdr3_aa: CSVLGQHDNYGYTF
cdr3_length: 15; clone_size: NA; v_call: TRBV14; j_call: TRBJ2-7; cdr3_aa: CASSKTGAATYEQYF
cdr3_length: 12; clone_size: NA; v_call: TRBV11-2; j_call: TRBJ2-3; cdr3_aa: CASSLNGDTQYF
cdr3_length: 16; clone_size: medium-sized; v_call: TRBV2; j_call: TRBJ1-6; cdr3_aa: CASSAYTEIFNSPLHF
cdr3_length: 12; clone_size: NA; v_call: TRBV3-1; j_call: TRBJ1-1; cdr3_aa: CASRRGGTEAFF
cdr3_length: 13; clone_size: NA; v_call: TRBV5-1; j_call: TRBJ1-2; cdr3_aa: CASRQTANYGYTF
cdr3_length: 12; clone_size: medium-sized; v_call: TRBV30; j_call: TRBJ1-1; cdr3_aa: CAWTPTATEAFF
cdr3_length: 13; clone_size: medium-sized; v_call: TRBV20-1; j_call: TRBJ2-7; cdr3_aa: CSARGFGSYEQYF
cdr3_length: 16; clone_size: medium-sized; v_call: TRBV27; j_call: TRBJ2-1; cdr3_aa: CASSLPGLAGINEQFF
cdr3_length: 15; clone_size: NA; v_call: TRBV9; j_call: TRBJ2-1; cdr3_aa: CASSVHWQLYNEQFF
cdr3_length: 15; clone_size: medium-sized; v_call: TRBV20-1; j_call: TRBJ2-7; cdr3_aa: CSARERGSYGIEQYF
cdr3_length: 16; clone_size: NA; v_call: TRBV7-3; j_call: TRBJ2-3; cdr3_aa: CASHPRGSLSTDTQYF
cdr3_length: 11; clone_size: NA; v_call: TRBV11-2; j_call: TRBJ2-1; cdr3_aa: CASSIEAEQFF
cdr3_length: 13; clone_size: medium-sized; v_call: TRBV9; j_call: TRBJ2-2; cdr3_aa: CASSVENTGELFF
cdr3_length: 15; clone_size: NA; v_call: TRBV28; j_call: TRBJ2-1; cdr3_aa: CASSFSGRAIDEQFF
cdr3_length: 14; clone_size: NA; v_call: TRBV28; j_call: TRBJ2-3; cdr3_aa: CASSFHSSTDTQYF
cdr3_length: 14; clone_size: medium-sized; v_call: TRBV29-1; j_call: TRBJ1-2; cdr3_aa: CSGEGLGGAYGYTF
cdr3_length: 15; clone_size: medium-sized; v_call: TRBV12-3/TRBV12-4; j_call: TRBJ2-2; cdr3_aa: CASSDGQENTGELFF
cdr3_length: 12; clone_size: medium-sized; v_call: TRBV12-3/TRBV12-4; j_call: TRBJ1-1; cdr3_aa: CASSPTGVEAFF
cdr3_length: 12; clone_size: medium-sized; v_call: TRBV10-3; j_call: TRBJ2-5; cdr3_aa: CAIGTLQETQYF
cdr3_length: 15; clone_size: medium-sized; v_call: TRBV4-1; j_call: TRBJ1-4; cdr3_aa: CASSHRGTEDEKLFF
cdr3_length: 14; clone_size: NA; v_call: TRBV19; j_call: TRBJ2-2; cdr3_aa: CASSLGGSSGELFF
cdr3_length: 13; clone_size: medium-sized; v_call: TRBV6-6; j_call: TRBJ2-7; cdr3_aa: CASTTTGGDEQYF
cdr3_length: 15; clone_size: medium-sized; v_call: TRBV20-1; j_call: TRBJ1-3; cdr3_aa: CSARDTTISGNTIYF
cdr3_length: 17; clone_size: NA; v_call: TRBV2; j_call: TRBJ2-1; cdr3_aa: CASSELPGLASYNEQFF
cdr3_length: 14; clone_size: NA; v_call: TRBV4-2; j_call: TRBJ2-2; cdr3_aa: CASSQEGGFGELFF
cdr3_length: 12; clone_size: medium-sized; v_call: TRBV29-1; j_call: TRBJ1-3; cdr3_aa: CSVGGLGNTIYF
cdr3_length: 14; clone_size: NA; v_call: TRBV29-1; j_call: TRBJ2-3; cdr3_aa: CSVETGVFTDTQYF
cdr3_length: 14; clone_size: NA; v_call: TRBV28; j_call: TRBJ2-3; cdr3_aa: CASSLSLHTDTQYF
cdr3_length: 16; clone_size: NA; v_call: TRBV11-3; j_call: TRBJ2-4; cdr3_aa: CASSLEGQPAKNIQYF
cdr3_length: 12; clone_size: medium-sized; v_call: TRBV29-1; j_call: TRBJ2-7; cdr3_aa: CSGSGSGYEQYF
cdr3_length: 14; clone_size: medium-sized; v_call: TRBV29-1; j_call: TRBJ2-1; cdr3_aa: CSVEGDFTNNEQFF
cdr3_length: 12; clone_size: NA; v_call: TRBV24-1; j_call: TRBJ2-1; cdr3_aa: CATSAFIHEQFF
cdr3_length: 15; clone_size: NA; v_call: TRBV13; j_call: TRBJ2-7; cdr3_aa: CASSPRGGVAYEQYF
cdr3_length: 14; clone_size: medium-sized; v_call: TRBV7-9; j_call: TRBJ1-5; cdr3_aa: CASSLVGNNQPQHF
cdr3_length: 18; clone_size: NA; v_call: TRBV4-2; j_call: TRBJ2-3; cdr3_aa: CASSPLAGGRGNTDTQYF
cdr3_length: 16; clone_size: medium-sized; v_call: TRBV28; j_call: TRBJ1-1; cdr3_aa: CASSRERTGISTEAFF
cdr3_length: 15; clone_size: NA; v_call: TRBV7-9; j_call: TRBJ2-1; cdr3_aa: CASSLKTSNYNEQFF
cdr3_length: 13; clone_size: NA; v_call: TRBV29-1; j_call: TRBJ1-2; cdr3_aa: CSVPGTGLLGYTF
cdr3_length: 12; clone_size: medium-sized; v_call: TRBV10-3; j_call: TRBJ1-1; cdr3_aa: CAISAGDPLAFF
cdr3_length: 17; clone_size: medium-sized; v_call: TRBV6-6; j_call: TRBJ2-1; cdr3_aa: CASSPYSGISSYNEQFF
cdr3_length: 14; clone_size: medium-sized; v_call: TRBV14; j_call: TRBJ2-1; cdr3_aa: CASSPWSSDNEQFF
cdr3_length: 11; clone_size: NA; v_call: TRBV12-3/TRBV12-4; j_call: TRBJ2-1; cdr3_aa: CASSLINEQFF
cdr3_length: 16; clone_size: medium-sized; v_call: TRBV29-1; j_call: TRBJ1-2; cdr3_aa: CSVENSTAEGLYGYTF
cdr3_length: 19; clone_size: NA; v_call: TRBV3-1; j_call: TRBJ2-5; cdr3_aa: CASSQENILAGGRQETQYF
cdr3_length: 13; clone_size: medium-sized; v_call: TRBV20-1; j_call: TRBJ2-3; cdr3_aa: CSARGRSTDTQYF
cdr3_length: 16; clone_size: NA; v_call: TRBV18; j_call: TRBJ2-2; cdr3_aa: CASSPYSISNTGELFF
cdr3_length: 13; clone_size: NA; v_call: TRBV29-1; j_call: TRBJ1-2; cdr3_aa: CSVFSNLNYGYTF
cdr3_length: 12; clone_size: NA; v_call: TRBV19; j_call: TRBJ2-1; cdr3_aa: CASSIRDNEQFF
cdr3_length: 15; clone_size: medium-sized; v_call: TRBV25-1; j_call: TRBJ2-7; cdr3_aa: CASSGTGTVPYEQYF
cdr3_length: 13; clone_size: medium-sized; v_call: TRBV5-1; j_call: TRBJ1-1; cdr3_aa: CASSSGTHTEAFF
cdr3_length: 15; clone_size: NA; v_call: TRBV28; j_call: TRBJ2-3; cdr3_aa: CASSFGVQGTDTQYF
cdr3_length: 15; clone_size: medium-sized; v_call: TRBV20-1; j_call: TRBJ2-1; cdr3_aa: CSARDGTSAHNEQFF
cdr3_length: 11; clone_size: medium-sized; v_call: TRBV25-1; j_call: TRBJ2-7; cdr3_aa: CASADIYEQYF
cdr3_length: 16; clone_size: NA; v_call: TRBV7-3; j_call: TRBJ2-3; cdr3_aa: CASPGRAGISTDTQYF
cdr3_length: 13; clone_size: NA; v_call: TRBV30; j_call: TRBJ2-7; cdr3_aa: CARRDVSSYEQYF
cdr3_length: 18; clone_size: NA; v_call: TRBV13; j_call: TRBJ2-7; cdr3_aa: CASSLGGLPGPGEWEQYF
cdr3_length: 18; clone_size: medium-sized; v_call: TRBV29-1; j_call: TRBJ2-3; cdr3_aa: CSVFGIVTSGSVADTQYF